Listed below are T cell receptor beta chains from one sample, sequenced in a study of cytomegalovirus exposure and HLA in healthy donors. Assay: immunoSEQ multiplex PCR; the TCRdb copy retains only in-frame clones and omits some. The table records more than 140,000 clones, roughly 86% of them present only once. Sequencing input: PBMCs. These receptors came from a man aged 18 to 30 in good health and CMV-seropositive. The CDR3 runs from the conserved cysteine through the conserved F or W. D genes are given only for firm matches. Size tells how often a clone was seen (once, few, many) or the class of an expanded clone, and some rows leave it out.

CDR3aa | CDR3nt | v_gene | d_gene | abundance | j_gene
CSAWGGEAFF | TGCAGTGCTTGGGGGGGGGAAGCTTTCTTT | TRBV20-1 | NA | NA | TRBJ1-1
CASSTTFNTEAFF | TGTGCCAGCAGCACAACCTTCAACACTGAAGCTTTCTTT | TRBV9 | NA | NA | TRBJ1-1
CASSIDRGNQPQHF | TGTGCCAGTAGTATAGACAGGGGGAATCAGCCCCAGCATTTT | TRBV19 | TRBD1 | NA | TRBJ1-5
CASSYTGSGELFF | TGTGCCAGCAGTTATACAGGGTCCGGGGAGCTGTTTTTT | TRBV6-5 | NA | NA | TRBJ2-2
CASSLDSLGEQYF | TGTGCCAGCAGCTTGGACTCACTTGGCGAGCAGTACTTC | TRBV6-5 | NA | NA | TRBJ2-7
CASRPVGRYEGYTF | TGTGCCAGCAGACCGGTGGGGAGGTACGAAGGCTACACCTTC | TRBV11-2 | NA | once | TRBJ1-2
CASSLDWASGVETQYF | TGCGCCAGCAGCTTGGATTGGGCTAGCGGGGTAGAGACCCAGTACTTC | TRBV5-1 | TRBD2 | NA | TRBJ2-5
CASSYSTGVEQYF | TGTGCCAGCAGCTACAGCACAGGGGTCGAGCAGTACTTC | TRBV11-2 | TRBD1 | NA | TRBJ2-7
CASSWGPTDTQYF | TGCGCCAGCAGCTGGGGGCCCACAGATACGCAGTATTTT | TRBV5-1 | NA | NA | TRBJ2-3
CASSGFAGGVTNEKLFF | TGCGCCAGCAGCGGATTCGCAGGGGGCGTAACTAATGAAAAACTGTTTTTT | TRBV4-1 | TRBD1 | NA | TRBJ1-4
CASSFRLGLAANTGELFF | TGTGCCAGCAGTTTTCGACTCGGACTAGCGGCGAACACCGGGGAGCTGTTTTTT | TRBV27 | TRBD2 | NA | TRBJ2-2
CASSPYSTGGDYGYTF | TGTGCCAGCAGTCCCTACTCAACAGGGGGCGACTATGGCTACACCTTC | TRBV27 | TRBD1 | NA | TRBJ1-2
CAWSVWGGTEAFF | TGTGCCTGGAGTGTATGGGGGGGTACTGAAGCTTTCTTT | TRBV30 | NA | NA | TRBJ1-1
CASSPPITEAFF | TGTGCCAGCAGTCCTCCTATCACTGAAGCTTTCTTT | TRBV28 | NA | NA | TRBJ1-1
CASSYTQQSEAFF | TGTGCCAGCAGTTATACCCAACAATCTGAAGCTTTCTTT | TRBV6-4 | NA | NA | TRBJ1-1
CASSLGAGGNTGELFF | TGTGCCAGCAGCTTGGGGGCAGGGGGCAACACCGGGGAGCTGTTTTTT | TRBV5-6 | TRBD1 | once | TRBJ2-2
CASGDRRVGQPQHF | TGCGCCAGCGGGGACAGGCGAGTTGGGCAGCCCCAGCATTTT | TRBV10-2 | TRBD1 | NA | TRBJ1-5
CASSLGGNRRTDTQYF | TGTGCCAGCAGCTTAGGTGGCAACCGCCGCACAGATACGCAGTATTTT | TRBV11-3 | NA | few | TRBJ2-3
CASSPGGSGREGDTQYF | TGTGCCAGCAGTCCCGGAGGTAGCGGGAGGGAGGGAGATACGCAGTATTTT | TRBV28 | TRBD2 | NA | TRBJ2-3
CSASWGRGKGYNTEAFF | TGCAGCGCAAGCTGGGGCAGGGGGAAGGGGTACAACACTGAAGCTTTCTTT | TRBV29-1 | TRBD1 | NA | TRBJ1-1
CASGGASYEQYF | TGTGCGAGTGGAGGGGCCTCCTACGAGCAGTACTTC | TRBV28 | NA | NA | TRBJ2-7
CASSSREGNTEAFF | TGTGCCAGCAGCTCAAGGGAGGGGAACACTGAAGCTTTCTTT | TRBV7-8 | NA | NA | TRBJ1-1
CASSGLGGGTGELFF | TGTGCCAGCAGTGGCCTAGGGGGGGGTACCGGGGAGCTGTTTTTT | TRBV6-1 | NA | NA | TRBJ2-2
CASSFRGQGDYEQYF | TGTGCCAGCAGTTTTAGGGGGCAGGGGGACTACGAGCAGTACTTC | TRBV28 | TRBD1 | NA | TRBJ2-7
CASSISLTEAFF | TGTGCCAGTAGTATCTCTTTAACTGAAGCTTTCTTT | TRBV19 | NA | NA | TRBJ1-1
CSSSHSVGASGNTIYF | TGTTCCAGCAGCCATTCCGTAGGGGCGTCTGGAAACACCATATATTTT | TRBV7-9 | NA | NA | TRBJ1-3
CASSPGTSGGNEQFF | TGTGCCAGCAGTCCAGGGACTAGCGGGGGCAATGAGCAGTTCTTC | TRBV27 | TRBD2 | NA | TRBJ2-1
CASAGTGGSYTEAFF | TGCGCCAGCGCGGGGACAGGGGGCAGCTACACTGAAGCTTTCTTT | TRBV5-1 | TRBD1 | NA | TRBJ1-1
CASSAGQGRTGELFF | TGTGCCAGCAGCGCGGGACAGGGGCGAACCGGGGAGCTGTTTTTT | TRBV6-5 | TRBD1 | few | TRBJ2-2